This T cell receptor (beta chain) was documented in a study of cytomegalovirus exposure and HLA in healthy donors. Study-wide points: Some TCR beta chains (approximately 180 of them) were listed as cytomegalovirus-associated.

Using immunoSEQ multiplex PCR, the repertoire was profiled, and TCRdb retains in-frame clones only, with some absent. Here the sample spans about 140,000 clones, approximately 90% being singletons. With respect to this clone: What it binds is unknown.

This CDR3 comprises 14 residues. V was pared by 7 bases and J by 1 base, with 11 bases between. Germline V gene sequence: CDR1 MNHNS, CDR2 SASEGT. This clonotype was obtained from a young man in good health and CMV-seronegative. The sequenced sample was PBMCs. V and J are TRBV6-1 and TRBJ2-1; the D is unclear. The CDR3 bases are TGTGCCAGCACGCTTCTGAGGTCCTACAATGAGCAGTTCTTC. Translated: CASTLLRSYNEQFF.